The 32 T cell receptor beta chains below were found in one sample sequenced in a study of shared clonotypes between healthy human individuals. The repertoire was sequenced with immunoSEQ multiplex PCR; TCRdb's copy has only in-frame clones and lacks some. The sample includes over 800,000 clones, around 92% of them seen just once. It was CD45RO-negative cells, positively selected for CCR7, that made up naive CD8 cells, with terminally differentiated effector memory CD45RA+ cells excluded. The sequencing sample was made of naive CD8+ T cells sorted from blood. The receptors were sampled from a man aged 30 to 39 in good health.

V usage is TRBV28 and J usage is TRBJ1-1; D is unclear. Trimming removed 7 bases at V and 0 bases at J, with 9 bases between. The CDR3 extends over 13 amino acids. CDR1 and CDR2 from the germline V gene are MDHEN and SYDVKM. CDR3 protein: CASTEALNTEAFF. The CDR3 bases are TGTGCCAGCACCGAAGCCTTGAACACTGAAGCTTTCTTT.

CDR3 region: CASSLVGVGVRDNEQFF. The CDR3 region has the DNA TGCGCCAGCAGCTTGGTGGGGGTCGGGGTAAGAGACAATGAGCAGTTCTTC. The V gene is TRBV5-1, the J gene TRBJ2-1, with D possibly being TRBD1 or TRBD2 (5 bases each). The CDR3 contains 17 residues. V lost 0 bases to trimming and J lost 5 bases, with 18 bases between them. The V gene's germline CDR1 is SGHRS and CDR2 YFSETQ.

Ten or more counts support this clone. CDR3 coding DNA: TGCGCCAGCAGCCAAGTTTTAAGGGGGCGAACTCGGACTGAAGCTTTCTTT. Its protein is CASSQVLRGRTRTEAFF. This rearrangement joins TRBV4-3 to TRBJ1-1; TRBD1 agrees at 7 bases. V was pared by 1 base and J by 5 bases, with 13 bases of the junction left unmatched. CDR1 and CDR2 (germline): LGHNA, YSLEER. The CDR3 is made up of 17 amino acids.

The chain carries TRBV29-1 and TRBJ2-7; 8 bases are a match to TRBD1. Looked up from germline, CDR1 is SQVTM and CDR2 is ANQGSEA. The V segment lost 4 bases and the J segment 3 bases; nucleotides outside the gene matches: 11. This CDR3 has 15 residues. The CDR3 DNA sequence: TGCAGCGTTGTAGGACAGGGACCAGACTACTACGAGCAGTACTTC. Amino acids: CSVVGQGPDYYEQYF.

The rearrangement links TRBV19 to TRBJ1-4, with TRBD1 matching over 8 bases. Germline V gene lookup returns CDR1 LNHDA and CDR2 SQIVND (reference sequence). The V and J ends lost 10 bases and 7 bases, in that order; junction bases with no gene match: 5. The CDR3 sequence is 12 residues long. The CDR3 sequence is CATRQGSEKLFF. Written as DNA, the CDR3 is TGTGCCACCAGACAGGGGTCTGAAAAACTGTTTTTT.

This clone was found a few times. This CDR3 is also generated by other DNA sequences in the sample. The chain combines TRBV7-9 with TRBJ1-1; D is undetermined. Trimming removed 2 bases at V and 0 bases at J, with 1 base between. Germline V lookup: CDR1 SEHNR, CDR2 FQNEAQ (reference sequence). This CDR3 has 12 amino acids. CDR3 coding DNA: TGTGCCAGCAGCTTACTGAACACTGAAGCTTTCTTT. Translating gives CASSLLNTEAFF. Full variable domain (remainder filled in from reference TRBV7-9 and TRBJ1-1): DTGVSQNPRHKITKRGQNVTFRCDPISEHNRLYWYRQTLGQGPEFLTYFQNEAQLEKSRLLSDRFSAERPKGSFSTLEIQRTEQGDSAMYLCASSLLNTEAFFGQGTRLTVV.

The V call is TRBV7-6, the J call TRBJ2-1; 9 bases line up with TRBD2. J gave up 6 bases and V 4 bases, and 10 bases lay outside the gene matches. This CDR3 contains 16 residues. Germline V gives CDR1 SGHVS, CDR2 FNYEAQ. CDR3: CASSSLAGWNGNEQFF. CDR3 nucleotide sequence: TGTGCCAGCAGCTCTCTAGCGGGGTGGAACGGCAATGAGCAGTTCTTC.

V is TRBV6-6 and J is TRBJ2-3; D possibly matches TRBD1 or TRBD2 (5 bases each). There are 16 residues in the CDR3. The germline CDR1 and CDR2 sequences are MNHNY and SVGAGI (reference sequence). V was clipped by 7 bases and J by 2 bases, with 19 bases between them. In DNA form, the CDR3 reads TGTGCCAGCACCATAGCGCCCGGGACCATCACAGATACGCAGTATTTT. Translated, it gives CASTIAPGTITDTQYF.

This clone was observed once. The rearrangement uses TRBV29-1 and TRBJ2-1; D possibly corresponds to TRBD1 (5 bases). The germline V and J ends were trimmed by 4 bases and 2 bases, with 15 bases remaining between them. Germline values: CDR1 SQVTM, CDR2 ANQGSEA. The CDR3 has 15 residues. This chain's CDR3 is CSVGHDVGPYNEQFF. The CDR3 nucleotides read TGCAGCGTTGGACATGATGTGGGGCCCTACAATGAGCAGTTCTTC.

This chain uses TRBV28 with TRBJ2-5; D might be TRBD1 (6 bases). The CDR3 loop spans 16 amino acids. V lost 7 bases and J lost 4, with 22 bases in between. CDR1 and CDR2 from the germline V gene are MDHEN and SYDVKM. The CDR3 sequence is CASKKRDRLPRETQYF. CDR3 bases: TGTGCCAGCAAAAAAAGAGACAGGCTGCCCAGAGAGACCCAGTACTTC. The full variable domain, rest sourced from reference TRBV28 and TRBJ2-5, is DVKVTQSSRYLVKRTGEKVFLECVQDMDHENMFWYRQDPGLGLRLIYFSYDVKMKEKGDIPEGYSVSREKKERFSLILESASTNQTSMYLCASKKRDRLPRETQYFGPGTRLLVL.

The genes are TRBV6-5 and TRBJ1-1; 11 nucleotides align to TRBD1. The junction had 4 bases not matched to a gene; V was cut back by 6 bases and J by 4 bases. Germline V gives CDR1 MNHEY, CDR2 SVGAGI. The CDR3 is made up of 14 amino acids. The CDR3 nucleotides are TGTGCCAGCAGCCCCGGGACAGGGGGCACTGAAGCTTTCTTT. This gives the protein CASSPGTGGTEAFF.

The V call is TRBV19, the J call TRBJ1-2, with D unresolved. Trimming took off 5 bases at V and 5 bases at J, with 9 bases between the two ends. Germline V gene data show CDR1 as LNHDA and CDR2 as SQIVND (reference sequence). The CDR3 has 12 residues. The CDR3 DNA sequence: TGTGCCAGTAGTTCGTTCGGATATGGCTACACCTTC. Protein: CASSSFGYGYTF. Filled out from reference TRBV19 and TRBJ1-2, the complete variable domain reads DGGITQSPKYLFRKEGQNVTLSCEQNLNHDAMYWYRQDPGQGLRLIYYSQIVNDFQKGDIAEGYSVSREKKESFPLTVTSAQKNPTAFYLCASSSFGYGYTFGSGTRLTVV.

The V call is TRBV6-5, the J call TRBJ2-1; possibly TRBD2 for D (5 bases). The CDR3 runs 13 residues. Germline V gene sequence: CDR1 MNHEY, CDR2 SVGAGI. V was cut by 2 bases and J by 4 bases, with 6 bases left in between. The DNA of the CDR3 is TGTGCCAGCAGTTACGGGGAGTACAATGAGCAGTTCTTC. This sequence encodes CASSYGEYNEQFF.

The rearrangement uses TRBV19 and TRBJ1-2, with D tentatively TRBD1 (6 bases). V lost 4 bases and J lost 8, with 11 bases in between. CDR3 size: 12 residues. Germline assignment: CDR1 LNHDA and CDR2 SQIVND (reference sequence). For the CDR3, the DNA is TGTGCCAGTAGTACCCAGGGGAGCGGCTACACCTTC. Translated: CASSTQGSGYTF.

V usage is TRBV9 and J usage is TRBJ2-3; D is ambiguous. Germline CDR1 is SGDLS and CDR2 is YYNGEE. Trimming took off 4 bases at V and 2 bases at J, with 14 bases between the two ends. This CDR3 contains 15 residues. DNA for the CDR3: TGTGCCAGCAGCTCCCTACGGCGAGACACAGATACGCAGTATTTT. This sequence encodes CASSSLRRDTDTQYF.

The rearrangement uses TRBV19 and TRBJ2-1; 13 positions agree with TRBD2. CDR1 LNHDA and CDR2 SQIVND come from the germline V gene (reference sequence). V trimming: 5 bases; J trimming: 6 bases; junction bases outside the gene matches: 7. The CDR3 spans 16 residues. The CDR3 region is CASSPTGLAGPNEQFF. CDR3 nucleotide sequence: TGTGCCAGTAGTCCCACGGGACTAGCGGGACCCAATGAGCAGTTCTTC.

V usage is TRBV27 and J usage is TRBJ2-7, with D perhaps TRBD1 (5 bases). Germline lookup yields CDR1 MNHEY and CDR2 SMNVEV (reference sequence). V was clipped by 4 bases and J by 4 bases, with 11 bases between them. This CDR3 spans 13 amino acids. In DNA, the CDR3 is TGTGCCAGCAGTTATCACAGGCAATACGAGCAGTACTTC. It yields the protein CASSYHRQYEQYF.

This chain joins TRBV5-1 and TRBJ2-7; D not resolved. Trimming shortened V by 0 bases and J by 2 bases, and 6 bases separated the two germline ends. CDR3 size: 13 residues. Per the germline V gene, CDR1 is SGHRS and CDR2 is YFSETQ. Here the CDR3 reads CASSLEGPYEQYF. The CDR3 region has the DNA TGCGCCAGCAGCTTGGAGGGCCCCTACGAGCAGTACTTC. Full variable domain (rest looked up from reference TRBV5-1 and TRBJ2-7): KAGVTQTPRYLIKTRGQQVTLSCSPISGHRSVSWYQQTPGQGLQFLFEYFSETQRNKGNFPGRFSGRQFSNSRSEMNVSTLELGDSALYLCASSLEGPYEQYFGPGTRLTVT.

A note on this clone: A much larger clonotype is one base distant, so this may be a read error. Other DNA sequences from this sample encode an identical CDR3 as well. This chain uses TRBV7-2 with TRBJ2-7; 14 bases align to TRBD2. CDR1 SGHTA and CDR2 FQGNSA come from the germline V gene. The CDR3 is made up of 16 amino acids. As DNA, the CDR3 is TGTGCCAGCAGCTTAGGACTAGCGGGAGGGTCCTACGAGCAGTATTTC. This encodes CASSLGLAGGSYEQYF.

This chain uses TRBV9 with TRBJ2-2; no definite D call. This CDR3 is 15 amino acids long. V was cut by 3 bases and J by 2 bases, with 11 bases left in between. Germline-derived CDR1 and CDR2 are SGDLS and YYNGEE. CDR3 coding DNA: TGTGCCAGCAGCGACATCGGCAGCAACACCGGGGAGCTGTTTTTT. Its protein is CASSDIGSNTGELFF.

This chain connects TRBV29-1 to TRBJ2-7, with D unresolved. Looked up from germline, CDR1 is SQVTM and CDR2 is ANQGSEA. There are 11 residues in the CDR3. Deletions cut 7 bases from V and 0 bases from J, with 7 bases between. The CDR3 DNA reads TGCAGCGCGTCACTCTCCTACGAGCAGTACTTC. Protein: CSASLSYEQYF.

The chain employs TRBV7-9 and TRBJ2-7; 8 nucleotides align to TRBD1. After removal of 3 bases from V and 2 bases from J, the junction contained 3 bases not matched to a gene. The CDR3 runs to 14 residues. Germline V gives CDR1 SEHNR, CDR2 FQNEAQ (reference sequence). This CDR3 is CASSLTGVAYEQYF. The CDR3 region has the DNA TGTGCCAGCAGCTTGACAGGGGTCGCCTACGAGCAGTACTTC.

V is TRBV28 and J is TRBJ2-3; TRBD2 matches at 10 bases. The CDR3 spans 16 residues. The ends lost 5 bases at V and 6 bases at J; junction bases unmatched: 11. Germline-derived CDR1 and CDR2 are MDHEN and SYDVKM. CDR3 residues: CASSHSGRPSEDTQYF. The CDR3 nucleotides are TGTGCCAGCAGTCATAGCGGGAGGCCCTCGGAGGATACGCAGTATTTT.

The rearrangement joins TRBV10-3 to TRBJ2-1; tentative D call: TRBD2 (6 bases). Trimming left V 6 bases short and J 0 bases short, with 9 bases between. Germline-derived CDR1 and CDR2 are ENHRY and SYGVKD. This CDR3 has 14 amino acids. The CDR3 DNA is TGTGCCATCAGGCTTAGCGGCTCCTACAATGAGCAGTTCTTC. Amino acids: CAIRLSGSYNEQFF.

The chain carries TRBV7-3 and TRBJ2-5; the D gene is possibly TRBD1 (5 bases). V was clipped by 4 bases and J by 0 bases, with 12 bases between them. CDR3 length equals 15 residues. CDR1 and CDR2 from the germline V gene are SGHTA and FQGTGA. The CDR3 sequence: CASSSSGHDQETQYF. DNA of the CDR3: TGTGCCAGCAGCTCGTCCGGACACGACCAAGAGACCCAGTACTTC. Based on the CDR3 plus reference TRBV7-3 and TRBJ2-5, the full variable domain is GAGVSQTPSNKVTEKGKYVELRCDPISGHTALYWYRQSLGQGPEFLIYFQGTGAADDSGLPNDRFFAVRPEGSVSTLKIQRTERGDSAVYLCASSSSGHDQETQYFGPGTRLLVL.

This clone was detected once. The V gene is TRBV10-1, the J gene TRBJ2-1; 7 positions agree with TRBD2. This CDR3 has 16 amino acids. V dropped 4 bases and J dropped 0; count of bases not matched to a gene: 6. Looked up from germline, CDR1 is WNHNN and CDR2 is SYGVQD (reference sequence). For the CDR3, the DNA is TGCGCCAGCAGTGGACTAGCTGGACACTCCTACAATGAGCAGTTCTTC. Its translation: CASSGLAGHSYNEQFF.

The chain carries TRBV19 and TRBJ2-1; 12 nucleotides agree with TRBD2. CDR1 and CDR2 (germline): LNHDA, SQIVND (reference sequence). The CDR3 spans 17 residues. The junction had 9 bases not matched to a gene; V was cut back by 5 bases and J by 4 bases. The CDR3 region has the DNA TGTGCCAGTAGTCCGAAGATAGGACTAGCGGGGTACAATGAGCAGTTCTTC. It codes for CASSPKIGLAGYNEQFF.

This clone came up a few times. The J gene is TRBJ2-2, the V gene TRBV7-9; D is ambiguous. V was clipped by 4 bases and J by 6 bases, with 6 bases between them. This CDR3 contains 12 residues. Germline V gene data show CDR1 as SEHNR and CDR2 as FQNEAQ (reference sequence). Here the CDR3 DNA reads TGTGCCAGCAGCTACGGAGCCGGGGAGCTGTTTTTT. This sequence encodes CASSYGAGELFF.

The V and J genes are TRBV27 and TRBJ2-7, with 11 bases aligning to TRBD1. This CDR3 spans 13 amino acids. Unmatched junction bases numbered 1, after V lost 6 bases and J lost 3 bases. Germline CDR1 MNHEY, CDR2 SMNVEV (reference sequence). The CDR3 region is CASRGTGGYEQYF. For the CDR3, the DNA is TGTGCCAGCAGGGGGACAGGGGGCTACGAGCAGTACTTC.

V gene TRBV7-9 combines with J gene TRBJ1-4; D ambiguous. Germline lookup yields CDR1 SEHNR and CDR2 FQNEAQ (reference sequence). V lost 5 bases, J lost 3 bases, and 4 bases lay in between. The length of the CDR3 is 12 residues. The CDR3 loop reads CASSAPNEKLFF. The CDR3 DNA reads TGTGCCAGCAGCGCCCCTAATGAAAAACTGTTTTTT.

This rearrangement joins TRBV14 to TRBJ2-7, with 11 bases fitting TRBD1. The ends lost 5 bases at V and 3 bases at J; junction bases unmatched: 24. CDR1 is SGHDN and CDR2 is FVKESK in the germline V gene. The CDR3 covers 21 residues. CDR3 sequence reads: CASSATVPGQGAQIVLYEQYF. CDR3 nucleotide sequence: TGTGCCAGCAGCGCAACTGTGCCCGGACAGGGGGCGCAGATTGTACTCTACGAGCAGTACTTC.

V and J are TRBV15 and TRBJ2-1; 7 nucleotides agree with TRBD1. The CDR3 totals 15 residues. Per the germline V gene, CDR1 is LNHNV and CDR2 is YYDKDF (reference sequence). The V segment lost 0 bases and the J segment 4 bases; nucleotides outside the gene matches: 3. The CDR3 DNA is TGTGCCACCAGCAGAGATCCGGGACAGTACAATGAGCAGTTCTTC. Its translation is CATSRDPGQYNEQFF.